This T cell receptor (beta chain) was obtained from a study of cytomegalovirus exposure and HLA in healthy donors. Note on this clone: Its antigen is currently unknown.

PCR used 60 Vbeta primers and 13 Jbeta primers. Profiling relied on immunoSEQ multiplex PCR, and the TCRdb table lists in-frame clones only, not all of them. The data show more than 80,000 clones, 55% to 65% seen once. Findings and caveats of the study: In a later analysis, donors in an Asian-associated ancestry cluster reportedly had fewer N-insertions in productive TCRs than the cohort mean. The study listed under 200 cytomegalovirus-associated TCR beta chains.

Each donor was nominally healthy when sampled (though unrecorded immune exposures were likely). Germline CDR1 is SEHNR and CDR2 is FQNEAQ (reference sequence). This CDR3 is 15 amino acids long. V gave up 1 base and J gave up 3 bases, with 9 bases separating them. This TCR was sampled from a woman in her 40s in good health and CMV-seropositive. Sequenced: PBMCs. V and J are TRBV7-9 and TRBJ2-2; possible D gene TRBD2, 5 bases. The CDR3 bases are TGTGCCAGCAGCTTAGGCGTGGGAGACACCGGGGAGCTGTTTTTT. Translation gives CASSLGVGDTGELFF.